This entry lists 28 T cell receptor beta chains sequenced from one sample in a study of response to subunit inactivated influenza vaccine (dated by TCRdb to the late 2010s). Library preparation used RT-PCR. The instrument given in TCRdb is Illumina HiSeq 2500. TCRdb reworked the public reads: Q25 trimming with fastp, MiXCR clone assembly, productive beta chains retained. Records with the same CDR3 protein are collapsed into one entry carrying the most frequent genes and DNA. Here the sample has a few hundred thousand distinct CDR3 sequences; 21% occur a single time. Clones ranked in the top ten supply about 10% of the sample. The sample consisted of PBMCs from blood, taken roughly 20 months after vaccination. The receptors shown here come from a man in his fifties or sixties who received an inactivated influenza vaccine. Donor details come from another sample of the same person, matched by shared clones.

This clonotype has just a few counts. V is TRBV19 and J is TRBJ1-5; D gene unclear. The CDR3 is made up of 14 amino acids. The germline V and J ends were trimmed by 10 bases and 4 bases, with 17 bases remaining between them. Germline V gives CDR1 LNHDA, CDR2 SQIVND (reference sequence). The CDR3 protein is CATCPRTENQPQHF. CDR3 in DNA: TGTGCCACTTGTCCGAGGACGGAAAATCAGCCCCAGCATTTT.

Turning to this clonotype: This likely comes from a read error, as the CDR3 has no conserved phenylalanine or tryptophan at its end. The chain links TRBV20-1 to TRBJ1-6, with 7 nucleotides matching TRBD1. The germline gives CDR1 DFQATT, CDR2 SNEGSKA (reference sequence). V lost 3 bases and J lost 10; bases outside the gene matches: 9. The CDR3 length is 14 residues. The CDR3 region has the DNA TGCAGTGCTAGCGCTACAGGGACAGTGTCACCCCTCCACCTT. As protein: CSASATGTVSPLHL.

V gene TRBV28 combines with J gene TRBJ2-1; TRBD2 agrees at 10 bases. CDR3 length equals 19 residues. With V trimmed by 3 bases and J by 9 bases, 20 bases remained unmatched. Germline values: CDR1 MDHEN, CDR2 SYDVKM. The CDR3 nucleotides read TGTGCCAGCAGTTTTGCTGTGACGGAGCTAGCGGGAGAGGGGGTTGAGCAGTTCTTC. Amino acid sequence: CASSFAVTELAGEGVEQFF.

In DNA form, the CDR3 reads TGTGCCAGCAGCCTCACTTGGGAAGGGACTGAAGCTTTCTTT. This translates into CASSLTWEGTEAFF. J is TRBJ1-1 and V is TRBV5-4; D remains unclear. Germline CDR1 and CDR2: SGHNT and YYREEE (reference sequence). V dropped 4 bases and J dropped 5 bases, with 15 bases sitting between them. This CDR3 region has 14 residues.

The rearrangement links TRBV7-9 to TRBJ1-5; TRBD1 might be the D (6 bases). CDR1 and CDR2 (germline): SEHNR, FQNEAQ (reference sequence). There are 15 residues in the CDR3. V was cut by 1 base and J by 2 bases, with 9 bases left in between. The CDR3 is CASSLDRVGNQPQHF. The CDR3 nucleotides read TGTGCCAGCAGCTTAGACAGGGTAGGCAATCAGCCCCAGCATTTT. The full variable domain, with the rest looked up from reference TRBV7-9 and TRBJ1-5, is DTGVSQNPRHKITKRGQNVTFRCDPISEHNRLYWYRQTLGQGPEFLTYFQNEAQLEKSRLLSDRFSAERPKGSFSTLEIQRTEQGDSAMYLCASSLDRVGNQPQHFGDGTRLSIL.

The genes are TRBV2 and TRBJ1-2; no reliable D call. The CDR3 covers 15 residues. Germline CDR1 is SNHLY and CDR2 is FYNNEI. The V end was cut by 5 bases, the J end by 4 bases, with 17 bases between. The CDR3 reads CASSPEPGGFYGYTF. For the CDR3, the DNA is TGTGCCAGCAGTCCCGAACCGGGAGGGTTCTATGGCTACACCTTC.

CDR3 sequence: CSAQLAGDPETQYF. The CDR3 DNA follows: TGCAGTGCTCAACTAGCGGGGGACCCGGAGACCCAGTACTTC. V usage is TRBV20-1 and J usage is TRBJ2-5, with 11 bases identical to TRBD2. Germline V lookup: CDR1 DFQATT, CDR2 SNEGSKA (reference sequence). There are 14 residues in the CDR3. V was clipped by 5 bases and J by 5 bases; unmatched bases: 7.

The rearrangement links TRBV27 to TRBJ2-7, with D perhaps TRBD2 (5 bases). The CDR3 length is 15 residues. CDR1 is MNHEY, CDR2 SMNVEV, per germline (reference sequence). The V and J ends lost 6 bases and 4 bases respectively, with 19 bases between them. CDR3 region: CASSPPGGRRYEQYF. The CDR3 DNA follows: TGTGCCAGCAGCCCACCTGGTGGGAGAAGGTACGAGCAGTACTTC.

V is TRBV20-1 and J is TRBJ2-6; D is ambiguous. V dropped 7 bases and J dropped 0 bases, with 4 bases sitting between them. Germline-derived CDR1 and CDR2 are DFQATT and SNEGSKA (reference sequence). The CDR3 is made up of 12 amino acids. CDR3 DNA: TGCAGTGGAAGCTCTGGGGCCAACGTCCTGACTTTC. Its protein is CSGSSGANVLTF.

The sample holds a few counts of this clonotype. The chain has TRBV30 and TRBJ1-2, with D perhaps TRBD1 (5 bases). The CDR3 has 12 residues. Trimming took off 3 bases at V and 4 bases at J, with 9 bases between the two ends. The germline CDR1 and CDR2 sequences are GTSNPN and SVGIG (reference sequence). The CDR3 nucleotides read TGTGCCTGGAGCGAGGGGAGCTATGGCTACACCTTC. As protein: CAWSEGSYGYTF.

The chain joins TRBV20-1 to TRBJ2-3; D is perhaps TRBD1 (5 bases). V lost 3 bases, J lost 0 bases, and 13 bases lay in between. This CDR3 is built from 15 residues. Germline lookup yields CDR1 DFQATT and CDR2 SNEGSKA (reference sequence). CDR3 amino acids: CSASRPTGSTDTQYF. The CDR3 DNA reads TGCAGTGCTAGTCGCCCAACAGGTAGCACAGATACGCAGTATTTT.

The chain links TRBV6-6 to TRBJ1-4; no clear D. Germline V gene sequence: CDR1 MNHNY, CDR2 SVGAGI (reference sequence). Trimming cost V 0 bases and J 8 bases, with 7 bases left between them. The length of the CDR3 is 13 residues. Here the CDR3 DNA reads TGTGCCAGCAGTTACTCGTTTAAAGAAAAACTGTTTTTT. Protein product: CASSYSFKEKLFF.

The rearrangement uses TRBV20-1 and TRBJ1-1; 9 nucleotides line up with TRBD1. The CDR3 covers 12 residues. J lost 10 bases, V lost 6 bases, and 9 bases had no gene match. Germline CDR1 DFQATT, CDR2 SNEGSKA (reference sequence). The CDR3 DNA is TGCAGTGCAGAACTACCGGGACAGGGAGCTTTCTTT. This codes for CSAELPGQGAFF.

This clonotype was found once. This chain uses TRBV14 with TRBJ2-3; no clear D gene. The CDR3 has 14 amino acids. V was cut by 6 bases and J by 6 bases, with 16 bases left in between. CDR1 and CDR2 (germline): SGHDN, FVKESK. Here the CDR3 reads CASRPMTPVDTQYF. CDR3 coding DNA: TGTGCCAGCAGACCTATGACCCCGGTGGATACGCAGTATTTT. The whole variable domain, filled in from reference TRBV14 and TRBJ2-3, reads EAGVTQFPSHSVIEKGQTVTLRCDPISGHDNLYWYRRVMGKEIKFLLHFVKESKQDESGMPNNRFLAERTGGTYSTLKVQPAELEDSGVYFCASRPMTPVDTQYFGPGTRLTVL.

This clonotype was counted a single time. The V and J genes are TRBV5-5 and TRBJ2-2; D may be TRBD1 (6 bases). Trimming took 0 bases from V and 1 from J, leaving 10 bases between them. There are 16 residues in the CDR3. Germline V gives CDR1 SGHKS, CDR2 YYEKEE (reference sequence). CDR3 DNA: TGTGCCAGCAGCTTGGCCTTGGGACAGAACACCGGGGAGCTGTTTTTT. This encodes CASSLALGQNTGELFF.

The rearrangement links TRBV29-1 to TRBJ1-1; D is possibly TRBD1 (5 bases). The CDR3 has 13 amino acids. V shed 6 bases and J shed 5 bases, with 16 bases lying between them. CDR1 and CDR2 from the germline V gene are SQVTM and ANQGSEA. The CDR3 DNA sequence: TGCAGCGTGGTACGGGGGGAAAAAACTGAAGCTTTCTTT. Translation gives CSVVRGEKTEAFF.

This chain joins TRBV28 and TRBJ2-7; no clear D. This CDR3 comprises 12 residues. Trimming took off 4 bases at V and 3 bases at J, with 7 bases between the two ends. Germline CDR1 is MDHEN and CDR2 is SYDVKM. The CDR3 DNA reads TGTGCCAGCAGTTCCCGCTACTACGAGCAGTACTTC. This encodes CASSSRYYEQYF.

As concerns this clonotype: The junction departs from the called germline gene at one end, perhaps through a read error. The V gene is TRBV15, the J gene TRBJ1-1; maybe TRBD1 (5 bases). Germline CDR1 is LNHNV and CDR2 is YYDKDF (reference sequence). There are 13 residues in the CDR3. The CDR3 reads CATSGRELTESFF. In DNA form, the CDR3 reads TGTGCCACCAGCGGCAGGGAGTTAACTGAATCTTTCTTT.

The rearrangement joins TRBV7-3 to TRBJ2-1; 7 bases line up with TRBD2. V shed 5 bases and J 5 bases; nucleotides not matched to a gene: 9. The CDR3 runs 15 residues. The germline V gene encodes CDR1 SGHTA and CDR2 FQGTGA. The CDR3 nucleotides read TGTGCCAGCAGCCTCGGGGGGAGGGATCACAATGAGCAGTTCTTC. It yields the protein CASSLGGRDHNEQFF.

The V and J genes are TRBV28 and TRBJ1-6; 7 bases line up with TRBD1. The CDR3 runs to 13 residues. The V and J ends lost 7 bases and 10 bases, in that order; junction bases with no gene match: 7. Germline V lookup: CDR1 MDHEN, CDR2 SYDVKM. The CDR3 region has the DNA TGTGCCAGCAAGGGACAGTTTCAGTCACCCCTCCACTTT. This codes for CASKGQFQSPLHF.

The gene calls are TRBV28 and TRBJ2-4; 7 nucleotides line up with TRBD2. Germline CDR1 is MDHEN and CDR2 is SYDVKM. This CDR3 contains 15 residues. The V gene end was trimmed by 6 bases and the J gene end by 2 bases; junction bases not matched to a gene: 7. CDR3 sequence reads: CASSSAGDPKNIQYF. The CDR3 nucleotides read TGTGCCAGCAGCTCGGCGGGGGACCCCAAAAACATTCAGTACTTC.

The table lists this clonotype with many counts. The gene calls are TRBV6-2 or TRBV6-3 and TRBJ1-6; 7 bases are a match to TRBD1. The CDR3 loop spans 15 amino acids. The V segment lost 5 bases and the J segment 7 bases; nucleotides outside the gene matches: 8. Looked up from germline, CDR1 is MNHEY and CDR2 is SVGEGT. The DNA for the CDR3 is TGTGCCAGCAGTAAAGGGACAGTCGAAAATTCACCCCTCCACTTT. Translated, it gives CASSKGTVENSPLHF.

The CDR3 here is CASSPDPGQGKNQPQHF. Here the CDR3 DNA reads TGCGCCAGCAGCCCTGACCCCGGACAGGGGAAGAATCAGCCCCAGCATTTT. The chain links TRBV4-1 to TRBJ1-5; 9 bases fit TRBD1. Germline V lookup: CDR1 MGHRA, CDR2 YSYEKL. Germline trimming cut 4 bases from V and 4 bases from J; bases unmatched to any gene: 11. This CDR3 contains 17 residues.

This clonotype was counted a few times. The chain recombines TRBV7-2 with TRBJ2-3; D unresolved. Germline CDR1 reads SGHTA; CDR2 reads FQGNSA. The CDR3 is made up of 12 amino acids. Trimming took 3 bases from V and 5 from J, leaving 6 bases between them. The chain's CDR3 is CASSFGRDTQYF. DNA for the CDR3: TGTGCCAGCAGCTTTGGGCGAGATACGCAGTATTTT.

This clonotype has just a few counts. J is TRBJ1-5 and V is TRBV10-3; the D is unclear. The CDR3 totals 17 residues. Germline CDR1 is ENHRY and CDR2 is SYGVKD. V lost 0 bases and J 3 bases, leaving 15 bases between the germline ends. The CDR3 DNA is TGTGCCATCAGTGAGTCTAAATCAATCCAGCACAATCAGCCCCAGCATTTT. It codes for CAISESKSIQHNQPQHF.

This clonotype was detected a few times. This rearrangement joins TRBV5-1 to TRBJ2-2, with 7 nucleotides matching TRBD1. Per germline, CDR1 SGHRS and CDR2 YFSETQ. V was pared by 0 bases and J by 4 bases, with 3 bases of the junction left unmatched. The length of the CDR3 is 15 residues. The CDR3 loop reads CASSLVTGSTGELFF. CDR3 nucleotide sequence: TGCGCCAGCAGCTTGGTGACAGGGTCCACCGGGGAGCTGTTTTTT.

This clonotype was seen more than once but under ten times. The V call is TRBV5-1, the J call TRBJ2-2; D unresolved. The germline V gene encodes CDR1 SGHRS and CDR2 YFSETQ. The V end was cut by 1 base, the J end by 0 bases, with 10 bases between. The CDR3 runs 16 residues. The CDR3 nucleotides are TGCGCCAGCAGCTTGTTCCTAGGCTCGAACACCGGGGAGCTGTTTTTT. Amino acid sequence: CASSLFLGSNTGELFF.

The V and J genes are TRBV12-3 or TRBV12-4 and TRBJ2-7, with a weak D call TRBD2 (5 bases). The CDR3 has 12 amino acids. V was trimmed by 1 base and J by 7 bases, leaving 8 bases between them. The CDR3 nucleotides are TGTGCCAGCAGTTTAGAACGGGGAGAGCAGTACTTC. Translating gives CASSLERGEQYF.